This TCR beta chain was sequenced in a study of graft-versus-host responses after intestinal transplantation (dated by TCRdb to the early 2020s). A note on the overall study: Multivisceral, liver-intestinal, or isolated intestinal transplants were received by the recipients. Instead of going to the commercial service, samples from a few later patients were sequenced in-house on an Illumina MiSeq and processed with MiXCR. A cohort of 20 to 25 intestinal transplant recipients, including one retransplant, was enrolled, and 3 patients lacking pretransplant specimens were excluded. Graft-versus-host and host-versus-graft alloreactive T cell clones were tracked in the graft, circulation and bone marrow after intestinal transplantation using bulk TCR-beta CDR3 sequencing. Alloreactive clones were identified by sequencing pre-transplant mixed lymphocyte reaction products and comparing them with unstimulated pre-transplant donor and recipient T cells. Every recipient was given anti-thymocyte globulin induction, followed by 2 to 3 years of maintenance tacrolimus and steroids. A peak of at least 4% donor T cells among recipient peripheral blood mononuclear cells was the definition used for donor T cell macrochimerism. Overall results and qualifications from the work: GvH clones were detected in recipient bone marrow, and some of these GvH clones were observed earlier in ileal mucosa or blood, consistent with an intestinal mucosal origin. The conclusions were limited by the relatively low number and heterogeneity of the intestinal transplant patients. In patients with donor T cell macrochimerism, the allografts had high GvH to HvG T cell clonal ratios. Early after transplant, declines in HvG clones were associated with peak levels of circulating GvH clones.

Regarding this clone: What antigen it recognizes has not been identified. Per-nucleotide qualities are absent, and no much larger clonotype sits a single base away.

The library was produced with the immunoSEQ multiplex PCR assay. High-throughput TCR-beta CDR3 sequencing of genomic DNA from most patients was performed by Adaptive Biotechnologies. The original methods were these. Adaptive's ImmunoSEQ software supplied the TCR sequencing data for under 20 patients, while MiXCR and VDJtools were used to process a few other patients. CDR3 nucleotide sequences shared by donor and recipient were removed because the origin of these sequences could not be assigned. To be classed as alloreactive, a clone needed at least 2-fold expansion over unstimulated cells and a minimum CFSE-low frequency of 0.002% (template counts) or 0.001% (read counts). Mappable clones were those detected in sequenced pre-transplant spleen, lymph node, or MLR CFSE-low populations of the donor or recipient. Cumulative frequency of alloreactive clones was calculated as a percentage of all sequences weighted by copy number. TCRdb took over this immuneACCESS table, retaining in-frame rearrangements with V and J assigned. Such tables are incomplete; in checked studies, under half of the missing clones stem from an unresolved V gene, and the remainder is unexplained. That table supplies the V and J calls and clone size; D and trimming were determined from the DNA. The sample table lists roughly 3,500 clones, roughly 70% of them with a count of one. The ten largest clones represent just under 7.5% of the sample.

CDR1 and CDR2 (SGHTA, FQGTGA) derive from the germline V gene. Between the V and J ends, shortened by 1 base and 0 bases respectively, the junction contains 11 bases. The CDR3 spans 16 residues, from the cysteine through the phenylalanine. The retained sequence is limited to the CDR3, 48 bases, with the frame set at the first base. The sample's time point label, decoded: postoperative day 105 after intestinal transplantation (dayNNNN = postoperative day). Intraepithelial and lamina propria lymphocytes were isolated from graft specimens using dithiothreitol, EDTA incubations and collagenase D digestion. Bulk TCR-beta sequencing was performed on serial intestinal graft biopsy specimens collected as late as 600 days after transplant.

Specimen: ileum tissue, collected 105 days after intestinal transplantation. This TCR came from a human patient who received an intestinal transplant, so some T cells may come from the graft donor. The sequence is built from TRBV7-3 and TRBJ2-3; D gene: possibly TRBD2, on 6 matching bases. The bases read TGTGCCAGCAGCTTAAAGGGGAGGATGAGCACAGATACGCAGTATTTT. Its protein is CASSLKGRMSTDTQYF. The CDR3 plus the reference TRBV7-3 and TRBJ2-3 genes for the other parts give the full variable domain: GAGVSQTPSNKVTEKGKYVELRCDPISGHTALYWYRQSLGQGPEFLIYFQGTGAADDSGLPNDRFFAVRPEGSVSTLKIQRTERGDSAVYLCASSLKGRMSTDTQYFGPGTRLTVL.